The T cell receptor beta chain described here comes from a study of OX40 agonist ivuxolimab in advanced cancers. A note on the overall study: The costimulatory receptor OX40 (CD134) was targeted by ivuxolimab, a fully human IgG2 agonistic monoclonal antibody. Intravenous ivuxolimab was administered to patients every 2 weeks at six dose levels: 0.01, 0.1, 0.3, 1.5, 3 and 10 mg/kg. Of the 50 or so patients in dose escalation, 19 had hepatocellular carcinoma, around 15 had melanoma, 9 had renal cell carcinoma and 9 had head and neck cancer. In the dose-escalation cohort, around four fifths of patients were male, and the mean age was approximately 60 years, with a range of about 23 to 90. Patients were allowed to have had prior anti-PD-1, anti-PD-L1 or anti-CTLA-4 therapy, and approximately 40% of the dose-escalation patients had previously received checkpoint inhibitors. Partial responses occurred in three dose-escalation patients, of whom one had hepatocellular carcinoma and two had cutaneous melanoma. The point of sequencing TCRbeta in the periphery was to test whether ivuxolimab changed TCR sequence diversity and drove clonal T-cell expansion. The paper reports the monotherapy dose-escalation portion (N of about 56 patients) of the phase I ivuxolimab trial.

The paper's findings and limits, for the study overall: After ivuxolimab, CD8+ T cells had more expanded clones than CD4+ T cells on average. At doses of 0.1 to 3.0 mg/kg, clonal expansion of both CD4+ and CD8+ T cells in blood was seen between baseline and week 6. The antigen specificity of the peripheral T cells that underwent clonal expansion was not determined. In the 0.1-3.0 mg/kg groups, partial responders had among the lowest normalized peripheral clonal expansion, particularly in CD8+ T cells. Low levels of normalized T-cell clonal expansion were also seen in some nonresponding patients.

This clone has just one count. This clone's antigen is unknown. No much larger clonotype is one base removed from it; base qualities were not supplied. The trial excluded patients who had a history of autoimmune disease or who were on systemic immunosuppression. Peripheral blood for TCR sequencing was collected from all dose cohorts at baseline, on cycle 4 day 1, and on cycle 7 day 1. The samples were drawn from a first-in-human, open-label, multicenter phase I dose-escalation trial of ivuxolimab. Adults with locally advanced or metastatic head and neck squamous cell, hepatocellular, melanoma or renal cell carcinoma were enrolled in the trial. CD4+ and CD8+ T cells were sorted separately from peripheral blood before TCR sequencing. Unmatched junction bases come to 6, with V trimmed by 8 bases and J by 3 bases. CDR1 SNHLY and CDR2 FYNNEI are derived from the germline V gene. The CDR3 runs 14 amino acids, cysteine and phenylalanine included. This entry keeps only the CDR3 DNA: 42 bases, framed from base 1.

For sequencing of the TCRbeta CDR3 region, genomic DNA was extracted from the sorted cells. The immunoSEQ Assay was used to sequence the TCRbeta CDR3 regions. TCRdb carries this immuneACCESS record with in-frame sequences only. Its versions omit some clonotypes, under half of them owing to an unresolved V gene in the studies checked, with the rest unexplained. This sample holds 78,000 or so clones; roughly 90% were observed only once. Clones ranked in the top ten supply 0.44% of the sample. The clonotype comes from an adult with an advanced solid tumor such as melanoma, head and neck, liver or kidney cancer. This material consisted of CD4+ or CD8+ T cells sorted from blood, taken in a trial of the OX40 agonist ivuxolimab. The chain employs TRBV2 and TRBJ2-3; 9 bases in between match TRBD2. The DNA reads TGTGCCAGCCTTAGCGGGAGTGGGACAGATACGCAGTATTTT. Its translation is CASLSGSGTDTQYF.